A selection of T cell receptor beta chains follows, all from one sample in a study of blood T cell repertoires in COVID-19. Measured with immunoSEQ multiplex PCR; TCRdb has only the in-frame clones, and not every one. Here the sample spans 52,000 or so clones, around 80% being singletons. The sample consisted of peripheral blood. These receptors all stem from a man aged 50 or older with acute or convalescent COVID-19. The CDR3 runs from the conserved cysteine through the conserved F or W. Clone sizes are given selectively: once, few, many, or a class where the clone is expanded.

j_call clone_size v_call cdr3_aa
TRBJ1-5 NA TRBV7-9 CASSRDRDNQPQHF
TRBJ2-2 once TRBV5-4 CASSWGQNTGELFF
TRBJ2-5 NA TRBV19 CASSRQRQETQYF
TRBJ2-7 NA TRBV11-2 CASNPGGYSYEQYF
TRBJ1-2 NA TRBV29-1 CSVEGRGVNYGYTF
TRBJ1-1 once TRBV5-1 CASSDGGRTTEAFF
TRBJ1-5 NA TRBV15 CATRGTDSNQPQHF
TRBJ1-3 NA TRBV27 CASSPIDRVGNTIYF
TRBJ1-1 NA TRBV9 CASSAQGNTEAFF
TRBJ1-1 NA TRBV2 CASSASRYTEAFF
TRBJ2-5 NA TRBV27 CASGRDTGYQETQYF
TRBJ1-1 NA TRBV15 CATSTLKGRLAFF
TRBJ1-4 NA TRBV5-1 CASSSRTGGNEKLFF
TRBJ2-2 NA TRBV6-5 CASRRQPGELFF
TRBJ2-7 NA TRBV4-1 CASTTTGLNEQYF
TRBJ2-3 NA TRBV4-1 CASSLGAGGTDTQYF
TRBJ2-3 NA TRBV29-1 CSVEGGDRGTDTQYF
TRBJ1-4 NA TRBV10-3 CANLRTGGKTVF
TRBJ2-2 NA TRBV2 CASSEGGYGTGELFF
TRBJ2-5 NA TRBV14 CASSQARQEETQYF
TRBJ2-1 NA TRBV5-5 CASSAGTGNNEQFF
TRBJ1-1 NA TRBV10-1 CASSEKWGQEAFF